Listed below are T cell receptor beta chains from one sample, sequenced in a study of T cell changes during pregnancy in multiple sclerosis. Repertoires were generated with immunoSEQ multiplex PCR, while TCRdb's copy carries only in-frame clones and drops some. Of fewer than 15,000 clones listed, more than 70% are singletons. This specimen consisted of CD8+ T cells from peripheral blood mononuclear cells, obtained in the first trimester of pregnancy. All receptors come from a female donor with multiple sclerosis, enrolled in a pregnancy study. Both conserved end residues are trimmed from each CDR3. Only part of the rows carry a size: once, few, many, or a class if the clone is expanded.

j_call clone_size v_call cdr3_aa
TRBJ2-1 NA TRBV6-4 ASSEAGGNYNEQF
TRBJ2-1 NA TRBV29-1 SGIARAYNEQF
TRBJ2-2 NA TRBV30 AWSATSGTSGYTGELF
TRBJ2-1 NA TRBV7-9 ASSSWGPTRYNEQF
TRBJ1-6 NA TRBV27 ASSPGAVGNSPLH
TRBJ2-3 NA TRBV4-3 ASSQDPAGTLTDTQY
TRBJ2-7 NA TRBV5-8 ASSLGENEQY
TRBJ2-3 medium-sized TRBV4-2 ASSQERGGSDTQY
TRBJ2-5 NA TRBV9 ASSAYRGQETQY
TRBJ2-2 NA TRBV19 ASSIWGDRGNTGELF
TRBJ1-1 once TRBV25-1 ASSEWGRSTEAF
TRBJ1-4 NA TRBV7-9 ASSLLTGGRTNEKLF
TRBJ1-5 NA TRBV28 ASSLAPGLLNQPQH
TRBJ1-1 NA TRBV4-2 ASSHSQLGDTEAF
TRBJ2-1 NA TRBV19 ASSIGGSYNEQF
TRBJ2-2 NA TRBV7-6 ASSLSSTFWGELF
TRBJ1-1 few TRBV10-3 ATGQGMNTEAF
TRBJ1-2 once TRBV2 ASNPGYYGYT
TRBJ2-7 NA TRBV27 ASSLAAGELPWEQY